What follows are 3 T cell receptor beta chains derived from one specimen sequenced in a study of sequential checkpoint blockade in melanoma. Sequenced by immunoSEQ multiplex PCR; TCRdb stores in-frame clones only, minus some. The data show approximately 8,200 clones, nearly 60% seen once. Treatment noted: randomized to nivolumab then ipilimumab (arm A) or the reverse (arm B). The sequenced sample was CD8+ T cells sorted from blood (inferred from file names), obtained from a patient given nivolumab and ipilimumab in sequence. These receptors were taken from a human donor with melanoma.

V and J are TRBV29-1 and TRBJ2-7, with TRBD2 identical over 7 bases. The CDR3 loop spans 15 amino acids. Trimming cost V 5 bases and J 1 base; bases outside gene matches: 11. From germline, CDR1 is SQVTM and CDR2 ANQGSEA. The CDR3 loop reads CSVISGAYGSYEQYF. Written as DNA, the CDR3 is TGCAGCGTTATAAGCGGGGCCTACGGGTCCTACGAGCAGTACTTC.

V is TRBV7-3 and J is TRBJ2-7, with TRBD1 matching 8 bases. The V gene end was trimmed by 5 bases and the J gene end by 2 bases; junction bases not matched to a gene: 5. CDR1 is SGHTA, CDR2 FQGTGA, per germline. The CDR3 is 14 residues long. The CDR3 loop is CASSLQGGTYEQYF. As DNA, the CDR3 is TGTGCCAGCAGCCTACAGGGGGGAACCTACGAGCAGTACTTC.

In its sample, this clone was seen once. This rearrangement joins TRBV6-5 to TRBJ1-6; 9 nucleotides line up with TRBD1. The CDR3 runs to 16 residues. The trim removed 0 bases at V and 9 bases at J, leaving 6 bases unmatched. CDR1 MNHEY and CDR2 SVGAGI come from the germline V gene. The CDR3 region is CASSYSPGQGISPLHF. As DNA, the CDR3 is TGTGCCAGCAGTTACTCGCCGGGACAGGGAATTTCACCCCTCCACTTT.